Each of the 26 T cell receptor beta chains below was sequenced from the same sample in a study of blood T cell repertoires in COVID-19. Using immunoSEQ multiplex PCR, the repertoire was profiled, and TCRdb retains in-frame clones only, with some absent. The sample lists fewer than 80,000 clones, 75% to 90% occurring once. The sequencing input was peripheral blood. The receptors here all came from an elderly man with COVID-19, enrolled during active disease.

This chain links TRBV2 with TRBJ2-5; TRBD1 aligns across 7 bases. Germline CDR1 reads SNHLY; CDR2 reads FYNNEI. V dropped 2 bases and J dropped 6; count of bases not matched to a gene: 6. CDR3 size: 14 residues. The CDR3 region has the DNA TGTGCCAGCAGTGAATGGGCAGGGGGACAGACCCAGTACTTC. This gives the protein CASSEWAGGQTQYF.

The rearrangement joins TRBV3-1 (or the pseudogene TRBV3-2) to TRBJ1-3; D not certain. V lost 4 bases and J lost 0, with 25 bases in between. CDR3 length equals 20 residues. Germline V gene lookup returns CDR1 LGHDT and CDR2 YNNKEL (reference sequence). Written as DNA, the CDR3 is TGTGCCAGCAGCCTCGGACGCGGCAGCCAAAGGGAGGACTCTGGAAACACCATATATTTT. Its translation is CASSLGRGSQREDSGNTIYF.

This rearrangement joins TRBV9 to TRBJ2-2; 8 bases line up with TRBD1. There are 14 residues in the CDR3. Germline CDR1 and CDR2: SGDLS and YYNGEE. V lost 4 bases and J lost 6; bases outside the gene matches: 5. As DNA, the CDR3 is TGTGCCAGCAGCCTTTTACAGGGGGCCGGGGAGCTGTTTTTT. It codes for CASSLLQGAGELFF.

The V call is TRBV3-1 (or the pseudogene TRBV3-2), the J call TRBJ2-7; the D is unclear. V was trimmed by 10 bases and J by 2 bases, leaving 9 bases between them. CDR3 length: 11 amino acids. Germline V gene data show CDR1 as LGHDT and CDR2 as YNNKEL (reference sequence). Here the CDR3 reads CATVTAYEQYF. In DNA, the CDR3 is TGTGCCACCGTCACAGCCTACGAGCAGTACTTC.

The gene calls are TRBV7-7 and TRBJ2-1; 10 bases are shared with TRBD2. Germline assignment: CDR1 SSHAT and CDR2 FNYEAQ (reference sequence). V was clipped by 1 base and J by 4 bases; unmatched bases: 1. The CDR3 length is 15 residues. The CDR3 DNA reads TGTGCCAGCAGCTTAGAACTAGCGGGGTACAATGAGCAGTTCTTC. It yields the protein CASSLELAGYNEQFF.

V is TRBV5-4 and J is TRBJ2-3, with 9 nucleotides matching TRBD2. V lost 2 bases to trimming and J lost 3 bases; unmatched junction nucleotides: 7. The CDR3 runs to 16 residues. Germline loops: CDR1 SGHNT, CDR2 YYREEE (reference sequence). CDR3 residues: CASSFGGGAGTDTQYF. The CDR3 bases are TGTGCCAGCAGCTTTGGCGGGGGGGCCGGGACAGATACGCAGTATTTT.

The chain is built from TRBV9 and TRBJ2-3; tentative D call: TRBD1 (5 bases). V lost 4 bases, J lost 5 bases, and 14 bases lay in between. Germline CDR1 and CDR2: SGDLS and YYNGEE. The CDR3 loop spans 14 amino acids. The CDR3, as DNA: TGTGCCAGCAGCTCCCCAGGGCAGGAAGATACGCAGTATTTT. Translating it yields CASSSPGQEDTQYF.

The genes are TRBV9 and TRBJ2-1, with D tentatively TRBD2 (8 bases). Germline V CDR1 and CDR2: SGDLS, YYNGEE. The ends were cut back, 3 bases at V and 4 bases at J, with 23 bases in the middle. The CDR3 extends over 18 amino acids. Here the CDR3 DNA reads TGTGCCAGCAGCGCCCCAGGGGGGGCGGGGGGCCGATACAATGAGCAGTTCTTC. Its translation: CASSAPGGAGGRYNEQFF.

The J gene is TRBJ2-5, the V gene TRBV18; TRBD1 matches at 7 bases. Germline CDR1 KGHSH, CDR2 LQKENI. Trimming cost V 3 bases and J 2 bases; bases outside gene matches: 3. There are 14 residues in the CDR3. The CDR3 spells CASSPGQHQETQYF. CDR3 DNA sequence: TGTGCCAGCTCACCGGGACAGCATCAAGAGACCCAGTACTTC.

This chain's CDR3 is CASSSYSSGGNYGYTF. In DNA, the CDR3 is TGTGCCAGCAGCTCCTACTCGTCGGGGGGGAACTATGGCTACACCTTC. This sequence joins TRBV4-2 and TRBJ1-2, with a possible D match to TRBD1 (5 bases). The V end lost 5 bases, the J end lost 2 bases, and 18 bases lay between the germline ends. This CDR3 has 16 residues. The germline gives CDR1 LGHNA, CDR2 YNFKEQ.

The V call is TRBV29-1, the J call TRBJ2-7; 9 bases agree with TRBD1. V was pared by 7 bases and J by 0 bases, with 7 bases of the junction left unmatched. Per germline, CDR1 SQVTM and CDR2 ANQGSEA. This CDR3 spans 14 amino acids. The CDR3 loop reads CSGTGTGSSYEQYF. The CDR3 bases are TGCAGCGGAACCGGGACAGGGAGCTCCTACGAGCAGTACTTC.

The rearrangement uses TRBV9 and TRBJ2-2; 11 bases match TRBD1. Trimming took 4 bases from V and 4 from J; bases not matched to a gene: 6. Germline loops: CDR1 SGDLS, CDR2 YYNGEE. This CDR3 contains 16 residues. The CDR3 region has the DNA TGTGCCAGCAGCAAAGACGGACAGGGGGCCACCGGGGAGCTGTTTTTT. Its translation is CASSKDGQGATGELFF.

The chain employs TRBV6-6 and TRBJ2-5; the D gene is possibly TRBD1 (6 bases). V lost 6 bases to trimming and J lost 3 bases, with 8 bases between them. The germline gives CDR1 MNHNY, CDR2 SVGAGI (reference sequence). The CDR3 has 12 amino acids. CDR3 nucleotide sequence: TGTGCCAGCAGAAGACAGGAAGAGACCCAGTACTTC. This codes for CASRRQEETQYF.

V gene TRBV9 combines with J gene TRBJ1-5; D call uncertain. V was trimmed by 3 bases and J by 4 bases, leaving 11 bases between them. This CDR3 has 14 residues. In germline, CDR1 is SGDLS, CDR2 YYNGEE. CDR3 amino acids: CASSAERDNQPQHF. The CDR3 nucleotides are TGTGCCAGCAGCGCAGAGCGAGATAATCAGCCCCAGCATTTT.

V is TRBV6-4 and J is TRBJ2-1, with D tentatively TRBD2 (5 bases). V was clipped by 2 bases and J by 6 bases, with 8 bases between them. The CDR3 loop spans 13 amino acids. Germline assignment: CDR1 MRHNA and CDR2 SNTAGT. The CDR3 nucleotides read TGTGCCAGCAGTGACGAGGGTGGCAATGAGCAGTTCTTC. Translating it yields CASSDEGGNEQFF.

This clone occurred a few times. This chain links TRBV5-1 with TRBJ1-1, with a weak D call TRBD1 (5 bases). In germline, CDR1 is SGHRS, CDR2 YFSETQ. The CDR3 is made up of 16 amino acids. Deletions cut 0 bases from V and 6 bases from J, with 18 bases between. The DNA for the CDR3 is TGCGCCAGCAGCTTGGGATGGGACTCCCGAACCGCTGAAGCTTTCTTT. It encodes CASSLGWDSRTAEAFF.

This clone was counted a few times. V is TRBV5-4 and J is TRBJ2-3; no definite D call. This CDR3 has 15 residues. Per germline, CDR1 SGHNT and CDR2 YYREEE (reference sequence). Trimming removed 4 bases at V and 6 bases at J, with 18 bases between. CDR3 DNA: TGTGCCAGCAGCGCTGGTATCCTAAGCGCTGATACGCAGTATTTT. This translates into CASSAGILSADTQYF.

This clone has a single count. The V gene is TRBV18, the J gene TRBJ1-1, with 9 bases that match TRBD1. The CDR3 sequence is 14 residues long. V lost 6 bases, J lost 3 bases, and 5 bases stayed unmatched. CDR1 KGHSH and CDR2 LQKENI come from the germline V gene. CDR3 protein: CASSVTGGDTEAFF. The DNA of the CDR3 is TGTGCCAGCTCCGTGACAGGGGGGGACACTGAAGCTTTCTTT. Full variable domain (outside the CDR3, taken from reference TRBV18 and TRBJ1-1): NAGVMQNPRHLVRRRGQEARLRCSPMKGHSHVYWYRQLPEEGLKFMVYLQKENIIDESGMPKERFSAEFPKEGPSILRIQQVVRGDSAAYFCASSVTGGDTEAFFGQGTRLTVV.

The chain employs TRBV11-2 and TRBJ2-3, with 9 bases identical to TRBD1. With 0 bases clipped from V and 6 bases from J, the junction kept 4 bases outside the gene matches. The CDR3 runs 15 residues. Germline V lookup: CDR1 SGHAT, CDR2 FQNNGV. CDR3 sequence reads: CASSLENRGHDTQYF. DNA of the CDR3: TGTGCCAGCAGCTTAGAGAACAGGGGGCACGATACGCAGTATTTT.

The chain combines TRBV10-1 with TRBJ2-3; 10 bases map to TRBD1. Germline V gives CDR1 WNHNN, CDR2 SYGVQD (reference sequence). CDR3 size: 16 residues. V was pared by 5 bases and J by 7 bases, with 12 bases of the junction left unmatched. The CDR3 here is CASSPSGTGVMNTQYF. The CDR3 DNA reads as TGCGCCAGCAGTCCATCCGGGACAGGGGTGATGAATACGCAGTATTTT.

The chain links TRBV2 to TRBJ2-5; 9 bases map to TRBD1. CDR1 is SNHLY and CDR2 is FYNNEI in the germline V gene. This CDR3 is built from 13 residues. The V segment lost 11 bases and the J segment 2 bases; nucleotides outside the gene matches: 6. The DNA of the CDR3 is TGTGCCGGGGGACAGGGAGTACAAGAGACCCAGTACTTC. It encodes CAGGQGVQETQYF.

V gene TRBV2 combines with J gene TRBJ2-1, with 11 positions matching TRBD2. The germline V gene encodes CDR1 SNHLY and CDR2 FYNNEI. J was trimmed by 6 bases and V by 8 bases; bases with no gene match: 12. The CDR3 is made up of 16 amino acids. CDR3: CASGRTSGLPANEQFF. CDR3 coding DNA: TGTGCCAGCGGGAGGACTAGCGGGCTCCCCGCCAATGAGCAGTTCTTC.

The rearrangement joins TRBV11-3 to TRBJ1-1; tentatively, D is TRBD1 (6 bases). Trimming took off 4 bases at V and 2 bases at J, with 11 bases between the two ends. Germline lookup yields CDR1 SGHNT and CDR2 YENEEA. This CDR3 is built from 14 residues. The DNA for the CDR3 is TGTGCCAGCAGCTACGCCGGGACAAACACTGAAGCTTTCTTT. Its protein is CASSYAGTNTEAFF. Variable domain in full (rest from reference TRBV11-3 and TRBJ1-1): EAGVVQSPRYKIIEKKQPVAFWCNPISGHNTLYWYLQNLGQGPELLIRYENEEAVDDSQLPKDRFSAERLKGVDSTLKIQPAELGDSAVYLCASSYAGTNTEAFFGQGTRLTVV.

This clone was seen only once. One junction end does not reproduce the germline sequence, and a read error may be involved. The genes are TRBV7-2 and TRBJ2-1; TRBD2 is a possible D gene (7 bases). The CDR3 loop spans 13 amino acids. CDR1 and CDR2 from the germline V gene are SGHTA and FQGNSA. The CDR3 coding sequence is TGTGCCAGCAGCCCCCAACGACTAGCCCACAGGGTCTTC. Protein sequence: CASSPQRLAHRVF.

The CDR3 sequence: CASSLEGLAGYEQYF. The CDR3 bases are TGTGCCAGCAGCTTAGAAGGACTAGCGGGATACGAGCAGTACTTC. The V call is TRBV11-2, the J call TRBJ2-7; the match to TRBD2 covers 12 bases. V lost 0 bases and J lost 4; bases outside the gene matches: 1. CDR1 is SGHAT, CDR2 FQNNGV, per germline. CDR3 length: 15 amino acids.

This chain connects TRBV19 to TRBJ2-3; 8 positions agree with TRBD1. The germline CDR1 and CDR2 sequences are LNHDA and SQIVND (reference sequence). The CDR3 contains 14 residues. V trimming: 5 bases; J trimming: 3 bases; junction bases outside the gene matches: 4. The CDR3 DNA is TGTGCCAGTAGTTTGACAGGGGCAACAGATACGCAGTATTTT. Translating gives CASSLTGATDTQYF.